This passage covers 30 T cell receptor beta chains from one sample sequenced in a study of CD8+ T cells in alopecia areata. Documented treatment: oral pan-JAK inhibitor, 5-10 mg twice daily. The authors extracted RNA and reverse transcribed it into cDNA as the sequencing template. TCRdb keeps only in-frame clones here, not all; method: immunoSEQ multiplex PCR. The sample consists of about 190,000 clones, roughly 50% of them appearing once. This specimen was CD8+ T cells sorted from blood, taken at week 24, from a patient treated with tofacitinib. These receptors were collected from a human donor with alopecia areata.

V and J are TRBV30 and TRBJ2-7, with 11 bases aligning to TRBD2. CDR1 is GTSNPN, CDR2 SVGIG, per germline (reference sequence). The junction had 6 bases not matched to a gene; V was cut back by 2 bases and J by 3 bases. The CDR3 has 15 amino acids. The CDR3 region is CAWSTGTSGFYEQYF. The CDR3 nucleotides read TGTGCCTGGAGTACCGGGACTAGCGGATTCTACGAGCAGTACTTC.

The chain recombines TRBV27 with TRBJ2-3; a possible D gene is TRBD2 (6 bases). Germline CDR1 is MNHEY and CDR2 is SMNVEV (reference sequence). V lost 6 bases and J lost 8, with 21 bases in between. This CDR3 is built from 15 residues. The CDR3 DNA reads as TGTGCCAGCAGCATAGGCCGGGAGACTATCGGTACGCAGTATTTT. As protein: CASSIGRETIGTQYF.

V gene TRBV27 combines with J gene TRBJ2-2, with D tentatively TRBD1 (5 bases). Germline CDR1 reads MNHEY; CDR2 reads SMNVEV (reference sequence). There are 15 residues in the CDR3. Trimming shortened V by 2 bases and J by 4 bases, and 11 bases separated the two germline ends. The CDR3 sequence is CASSLVRGGTGELFF. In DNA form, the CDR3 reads TGTGCCAGCAGTTTAGTAAGGGGCGGCACCGGGGAGCTGTTTTTT.

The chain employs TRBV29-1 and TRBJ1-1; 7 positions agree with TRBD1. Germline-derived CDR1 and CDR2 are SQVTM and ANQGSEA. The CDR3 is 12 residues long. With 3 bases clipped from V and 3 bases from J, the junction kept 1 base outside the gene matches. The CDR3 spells CSVDQGDTEAFF. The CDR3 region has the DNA TGCAGCGTTGATCAGGGGGACACTGAAGCTTTCTTT.

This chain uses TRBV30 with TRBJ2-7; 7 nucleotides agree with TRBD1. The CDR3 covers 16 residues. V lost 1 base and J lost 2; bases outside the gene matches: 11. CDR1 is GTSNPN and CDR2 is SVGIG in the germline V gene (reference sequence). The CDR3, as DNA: TGTGCCTGGAGTGGCTCAGGGGGATCAAGGACCTACGAGCAGTACTTC. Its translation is CAWSGSGGSRTYEQYF.

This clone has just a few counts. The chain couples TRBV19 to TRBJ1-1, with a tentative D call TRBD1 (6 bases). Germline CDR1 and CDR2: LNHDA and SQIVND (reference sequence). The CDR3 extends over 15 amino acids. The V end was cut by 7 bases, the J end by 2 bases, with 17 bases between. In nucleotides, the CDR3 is TGTGCCAGTACTGAACAGGGAGTAGGAAACACTGAAGCTTTCTTT. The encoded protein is CASTEQGVGNTEAFF.

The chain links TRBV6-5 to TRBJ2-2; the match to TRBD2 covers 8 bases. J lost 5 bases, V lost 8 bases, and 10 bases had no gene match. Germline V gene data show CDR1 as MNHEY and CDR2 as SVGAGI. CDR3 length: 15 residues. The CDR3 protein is CASSILAVVTGELFF. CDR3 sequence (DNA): TGTGCCAGCTCGATACTAGCGGTGGTGACCGGGGAGCTGTTTTTT.

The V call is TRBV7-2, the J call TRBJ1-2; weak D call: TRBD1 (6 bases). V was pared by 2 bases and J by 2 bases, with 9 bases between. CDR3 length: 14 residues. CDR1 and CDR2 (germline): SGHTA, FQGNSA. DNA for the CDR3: TGTGCCAGCAGCTTAACAGGGCCCAACTATGGCTACACCTTC. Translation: CASSLTGPNYGYTF. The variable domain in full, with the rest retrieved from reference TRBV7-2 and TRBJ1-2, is GAGVSQSPSNKVTEKGKDVELRCDPISGHTALYWYRQSLGQGLEFLIYFQGNSAPDKSGLPSDRFSAERTGGSVSTLTIQRTQQEDSAVYLCASSLTGPNYGYTFGSGTRLTVV.

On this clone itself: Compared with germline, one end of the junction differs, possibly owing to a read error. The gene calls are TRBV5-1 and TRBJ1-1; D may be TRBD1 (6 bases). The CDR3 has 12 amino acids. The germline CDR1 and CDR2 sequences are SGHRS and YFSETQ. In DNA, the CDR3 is TGTGCCAGCAGCTTGCGGGGGCCTGAAGCTTTCTTT. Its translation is CASSLRGPEAFF. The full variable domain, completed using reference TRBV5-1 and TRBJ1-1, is KAGVTQTPRYLIKTRGQQVTLSCSPISGHRSVSWYQQTPGQGLQFLFEYFSETQRNKGNFPGRFSGRQFSNSRSEMNVSTLELGDSALYLCASSLRGPEAFFGQGTRLTVV.

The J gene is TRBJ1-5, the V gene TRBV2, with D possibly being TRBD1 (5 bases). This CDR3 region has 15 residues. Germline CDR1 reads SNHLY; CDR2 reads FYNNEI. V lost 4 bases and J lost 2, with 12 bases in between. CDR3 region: CASSVRDFRNQPQHF. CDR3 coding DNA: TGTGCCAGCAGTGTAAGGGACTTTCGCAATCAGCCCCAGCATTTT. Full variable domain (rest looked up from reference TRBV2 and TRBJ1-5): EPEVTQTPSHQVTQMGQEVILRCVPISNHLYFYWYRQILGQKVEFLVSFYNNEISEKSEIFDDQFSVERPDGSNFTLKIRSTKLEDSAMYFCASSVRDFRNQPQHFGDGTRLSIL.

The CDR3 nucleotides read TGTGCCAGCAGTGAAAAACTAGGACACAATGAGCAGTTCTTC. It yields the protein CASSEKLGHNEQFF. The V and J genes are TRBV6-1 and TRBJ2-1, with D possibly being TRBD2 (5 bases). Germline CDR1 MNHNS, CDR2 SASEGT. The CDR3 is made up of 14 amino acids. V shed 2 bases and J shed 5 bases, with 10 bases lying between them.

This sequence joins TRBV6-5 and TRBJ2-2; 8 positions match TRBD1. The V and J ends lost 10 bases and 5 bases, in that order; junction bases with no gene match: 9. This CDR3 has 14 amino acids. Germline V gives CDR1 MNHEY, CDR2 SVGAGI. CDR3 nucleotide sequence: TGTGCCATAGGACAGGGCGGGGTGACCGGGGAGCTGTTTTTT. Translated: CAIGQGGVTGELFF.

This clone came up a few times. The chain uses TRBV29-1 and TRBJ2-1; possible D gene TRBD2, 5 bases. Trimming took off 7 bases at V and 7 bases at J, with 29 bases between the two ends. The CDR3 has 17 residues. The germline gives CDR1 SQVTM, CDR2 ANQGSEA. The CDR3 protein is CSARGTIRGKLANEQFF. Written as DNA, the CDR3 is TGCAGCGCCCGCGGCACAATCAGAGGGAAATTGGCGAATGAGCAGTTCTTC.

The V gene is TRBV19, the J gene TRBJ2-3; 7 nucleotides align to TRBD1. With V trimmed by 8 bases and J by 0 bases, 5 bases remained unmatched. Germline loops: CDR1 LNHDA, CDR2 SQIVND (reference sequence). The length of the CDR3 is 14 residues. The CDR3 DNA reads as TGTGCCAGTTCGGACAGGCCGAGCACAGATACGCAGTATTTT. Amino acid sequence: CASSDRPSTDTQYF.

The chain's CDR3 is CSALPGAEAFF. CDR3 nucleotides: TGCAGTGCTCTCCCGGGGGCTGAAGCTTTCTTT. The chain links TRBV20-1 to TRBJ1-1; D is possibly TRBD1 (5 bases). Trimming shortened V by 5 bases and J by 6 bases, and 10 bases separated the two germline ends. CDR3 size: 11 residues. Germline V CDR1 and CDR2: DFQATT, SNEGSKA (reference sequence).

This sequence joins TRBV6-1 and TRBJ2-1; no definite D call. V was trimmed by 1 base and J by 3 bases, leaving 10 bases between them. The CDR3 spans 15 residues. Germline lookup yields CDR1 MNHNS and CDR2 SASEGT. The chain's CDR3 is CASSEGVGDYNEQFF. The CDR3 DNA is TGTGCCAGCAGTGAAGGGGTAGGAGACTACAATGAGCAGTTCTTC.

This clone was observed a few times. The CDR3 sequence: CASINSGGAYNEQFF. The CDR3 DNA is TGTGCCAGCATCAATTCGGGCGGGGCCTACAATGAGCAGTTCTTC. The rearrangement joins TRBV11-2 to TRBJ2-1; possible D gene TRBD2, 6 bases. V was pared by 7 bases and J by 2 bases, with 15 bases between. This CDR3 is 15 amino acids long. The germline V gene encodes CDR1 SGHAT and CDR2 FQNNGV.

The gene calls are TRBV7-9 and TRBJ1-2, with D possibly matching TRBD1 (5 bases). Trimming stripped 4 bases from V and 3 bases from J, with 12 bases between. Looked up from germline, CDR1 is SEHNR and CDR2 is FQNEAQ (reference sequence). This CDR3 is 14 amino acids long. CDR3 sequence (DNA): TGTGCCAGCAGCTCCCCGACAGTGGACTATGGCTACACCTTC. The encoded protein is CASSSPTVDYGYTF.

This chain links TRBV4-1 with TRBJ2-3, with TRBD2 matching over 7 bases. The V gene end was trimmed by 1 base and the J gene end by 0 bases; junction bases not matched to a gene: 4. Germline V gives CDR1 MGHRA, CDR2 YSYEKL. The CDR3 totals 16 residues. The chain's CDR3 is CASSQGLGGSTDTQYF. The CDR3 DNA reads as TGCGCCAGCAGCCAAGGACTGGGGGGGAGCACAGATACGCAGTATTTT.

In nucleotides, the CDR3 is TGCAGCGTTGAGGGAGTTCCCTACGAGCAGTACTTC. This gives the protein CSVEGVPYEQYF. The chain couples TRBV29-1 to TRBJ2-7; a possible D gene is TRBD2 (5 bases). The CDR3 extends over 12 amino acids. The V gene lost 3 bases and the J gene lost 2 bases, with 8 bases spanning the gap. In germline, CDR1 is SQVTM, CDR2 ANQGSEA.

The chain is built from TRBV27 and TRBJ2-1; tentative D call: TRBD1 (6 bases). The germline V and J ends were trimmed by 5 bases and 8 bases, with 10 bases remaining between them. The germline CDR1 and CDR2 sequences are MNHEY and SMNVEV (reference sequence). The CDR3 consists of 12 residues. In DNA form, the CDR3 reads TGTGCCAGCAGTATGACAGGTTATGAGCAGTTCTTC. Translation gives CASSMTGYEQFF.

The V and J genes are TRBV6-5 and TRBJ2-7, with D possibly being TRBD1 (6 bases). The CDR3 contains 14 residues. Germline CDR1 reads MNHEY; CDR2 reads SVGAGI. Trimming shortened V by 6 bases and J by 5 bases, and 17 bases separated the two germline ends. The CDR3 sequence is CASSQGWGPNEQYF. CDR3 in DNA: TGTGCCAGCAGCCAGGGGTGGGGTCCCAACGAGCAGTACTTC.

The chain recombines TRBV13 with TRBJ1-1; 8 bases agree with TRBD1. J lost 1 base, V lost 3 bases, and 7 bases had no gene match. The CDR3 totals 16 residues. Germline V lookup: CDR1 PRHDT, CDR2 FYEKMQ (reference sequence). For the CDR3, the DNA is TGTGCCAGCAGCTTCACCCTGGACAGGGCGAACACTGAAGCTTTCTTT. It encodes CASSFTLDRANTEAFF.

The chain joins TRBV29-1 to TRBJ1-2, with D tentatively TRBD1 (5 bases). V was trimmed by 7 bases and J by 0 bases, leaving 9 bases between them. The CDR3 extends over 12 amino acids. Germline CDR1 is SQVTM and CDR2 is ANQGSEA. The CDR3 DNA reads TGCAGCGCCTGGGGGGCTAACTATGGCTACACCTTC. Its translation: CSAWGANYGYTF.

The chain's CDR3 is CSARGGGYTF. The CDR3 DNA reads as TGCAGTGCTAGAGGGGGTGGCTACACCTTC. This sequence joins TRBV20-1 and TRBJ1-2, with unresolved D. The CDR3 has 10 amino acids. Germline CDR1 is DFQATT and CDR2 is SNEGSKA (reference sequence). V shed 1 base and J shed 7 bases, with 4 bases lying between them.

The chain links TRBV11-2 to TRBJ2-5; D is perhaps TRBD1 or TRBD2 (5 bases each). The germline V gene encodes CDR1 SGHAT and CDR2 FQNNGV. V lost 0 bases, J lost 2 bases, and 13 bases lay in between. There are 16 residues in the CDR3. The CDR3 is CASSLDEGRRQETQYF. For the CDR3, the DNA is TGTGCCAGCAGCTTAGACGAGGGACGTCGACAAGAGACCCAGTACTTC.

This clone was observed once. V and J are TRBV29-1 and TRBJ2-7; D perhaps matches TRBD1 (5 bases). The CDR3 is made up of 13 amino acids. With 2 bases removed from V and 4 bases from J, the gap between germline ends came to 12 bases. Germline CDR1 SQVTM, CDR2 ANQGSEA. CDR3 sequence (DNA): TGCAGCGTTGAACGACCAGGGTATTACGAGCAGTACTTC. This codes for CSVERPGYYEQYF.

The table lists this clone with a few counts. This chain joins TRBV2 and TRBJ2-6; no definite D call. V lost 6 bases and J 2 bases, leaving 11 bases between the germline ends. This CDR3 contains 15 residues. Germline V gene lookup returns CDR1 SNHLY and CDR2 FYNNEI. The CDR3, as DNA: TGTGCCAGCAGCCCATTCCGAACTGGGGCCAACGTCCTGACTTTC. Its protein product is CASSPFRTGANVLTF.

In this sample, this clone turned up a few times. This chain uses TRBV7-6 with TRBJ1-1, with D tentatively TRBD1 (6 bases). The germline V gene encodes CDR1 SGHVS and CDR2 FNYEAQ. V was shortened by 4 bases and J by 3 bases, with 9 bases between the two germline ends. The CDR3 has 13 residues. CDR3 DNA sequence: TGTGCCAGCAGCTGGACAGATGACACTGAAGCTTTCTTT. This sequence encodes CASSWTDDTEAFF.

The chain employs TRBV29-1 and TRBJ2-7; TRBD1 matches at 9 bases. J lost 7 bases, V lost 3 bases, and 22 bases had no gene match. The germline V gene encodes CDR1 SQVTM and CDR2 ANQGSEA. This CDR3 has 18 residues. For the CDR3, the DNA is TGCAGCGTTGAGGTTACCCTCCCGCCGGGACAGGGTTTTAGTGAGCAGTACTTC. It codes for CSVEVTLPPGQGFSEQYF.